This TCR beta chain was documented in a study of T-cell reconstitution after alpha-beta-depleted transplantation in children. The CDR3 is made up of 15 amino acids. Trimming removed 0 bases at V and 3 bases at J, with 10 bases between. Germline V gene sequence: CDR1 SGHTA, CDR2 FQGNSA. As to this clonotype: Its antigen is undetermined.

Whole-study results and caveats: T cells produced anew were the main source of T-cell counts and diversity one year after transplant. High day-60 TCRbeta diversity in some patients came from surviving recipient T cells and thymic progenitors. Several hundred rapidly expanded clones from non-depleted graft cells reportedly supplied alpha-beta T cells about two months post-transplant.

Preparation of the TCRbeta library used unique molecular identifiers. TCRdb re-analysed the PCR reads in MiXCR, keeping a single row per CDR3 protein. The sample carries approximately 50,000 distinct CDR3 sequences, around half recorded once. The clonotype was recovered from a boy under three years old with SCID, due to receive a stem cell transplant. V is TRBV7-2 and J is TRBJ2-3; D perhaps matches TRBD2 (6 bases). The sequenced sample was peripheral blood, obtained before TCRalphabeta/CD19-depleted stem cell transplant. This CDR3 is CASSLALGSTDTQYF. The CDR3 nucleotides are TGTGCCAGCAGCTTAGCCCTCGGGAGTACAGATACGCAGTATTTT. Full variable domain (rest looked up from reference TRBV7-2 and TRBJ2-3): GAGVSQSPSNKVTEKGKDVELRCDPISGHTALYWYRQSLGQGLEFLIYFQGNSAPDKSGLPSDRFSAERTGGSVSTLTIQRTQQEDSAVYLCASSLALGSTDTQYFGPGTRLTVL.